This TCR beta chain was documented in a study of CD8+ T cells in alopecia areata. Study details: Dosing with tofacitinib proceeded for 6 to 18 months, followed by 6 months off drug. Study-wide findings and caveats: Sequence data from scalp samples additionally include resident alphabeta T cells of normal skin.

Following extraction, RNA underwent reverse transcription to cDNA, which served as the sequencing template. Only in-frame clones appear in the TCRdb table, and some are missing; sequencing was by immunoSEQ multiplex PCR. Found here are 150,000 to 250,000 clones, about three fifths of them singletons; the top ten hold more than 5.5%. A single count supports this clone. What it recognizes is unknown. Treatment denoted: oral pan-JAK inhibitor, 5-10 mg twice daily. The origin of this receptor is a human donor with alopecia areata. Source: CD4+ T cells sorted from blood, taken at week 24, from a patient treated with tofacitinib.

The CDR3 here is CASSEAGTDGYTF. CDR3 nucleotides: TGTGCCAGCAGTGAAGCGGGGACGGATGGCTACACCTTC. V usage is TRBV25-1 and J usage is TRBJ1-2; possible D gene TRBD1, 5 bases. Germline values: CDR1 MGHDK, CDR2 SYGVNS. The CDR3 runs to 13 residues. Trimming left V 2 bases short and J 6 bases short, with 10 bases between.